The clone carrying this TCR beta chain was observed at least ten times. No antigen is known for it. Diagnoses were established using clinical symptoms, serum thyroxine and TRAb, thyroid ultrasound and orbital computed tomography. The data belong to a study of T cells in Graves' hyperthyroidism and ophthalmopathy. Amplification of TCR beta CDR3 regions used RNA as the template. An initial round of RT-PCR targeting the TCR CDR3 relied on the HTBI primer set. TCRdb passed the multiplex PCR reads through MiXCR, listing each CDR3 protein once. Here the sample spans approximately 530,000 distinct CDR3 sequences, over 15% being singletons. Study results and limitations: Most thyroid clonotypes expanded above 0.001 appeared in blood too.

The junction had 5 bases not matched to a gene; V was cut back by 4 bases and J by 5 bases. This CDR3 has 15 amino acids. Looked up from germline, CDR1 is SGHRS and CDR2 is YFSETQ. The sample comprised blood. V and J are TRBV5-1 and TRBJ2-1; 11 positions agree with TRBD2. This receptor was taken from a woman aged 18-30 years with Graves' hyperthyroidism. The CDR3 DNA follows: TGCGCCAGCAGCCTTGAGACTAGCGGGAACAATGAGCAGTTCTTC. It codes for CASSLETSGNNEQFF.